A single sample gave rise to the 26 T cell receptor beta chains below, sequenced in a study of CD8 T cells in ankylosing spondylitis. TCRdb passed the 5' RACE reads through MiXCR, listing each CDR3 protein once. The table shows around 280,000 distinct CDR3 sequences, with around 20% occurring only once. Sequencing was done on a sample of blood, either unsorted or a sorted T cell fraction (not recorded which). These receptors were obtained from a male donor with ankylosing spondylitis or in good health (not recorded which).

The chain combines TRBV20-1 with TRBJ2-3, with a weak D call TRBD1 (6 bases). Trimming stripped 1 base from V and 3 bases from J, with 14 bases between. CDR1 and CDR2 from the germline V gene are DFQATT and SNEGSKA (reference sequence). CDR3 size: 15 residues. The CDR3: CSARGGQGKTDTQYF. The DNA for the CDR3 is TGCAGTGCTAGAGGGGGGCAGGGAAAGACAGATACGCAGTATTTT.

This clonotype turned up a few times. V is TRBV7-3 and J is TRBJ2-3; weak D call: TRBD1 (5 bases). The CDR3 spans 13 residues. CDR1 is SGHTA and CDR2 is FQGTGA in the germline V gene. V dropped 2 bases and J dropped 6 bases, with 9 bases sitting between them. CDR3 loop: CASSLSQGDTQYF. The DNA of the CDR3 is TGTGCCAGCAGCTTATCTCAGGGTGATACGCAGTATTTT.

The rearrangement links TRBV5-6 to TRBJ2-7, with D tentatively TRBD1 (5 bases). V was clipped by 2 bases and J by 6 bases, with 6 bases between them. The germline CDR1 and CDR2 sequences are SGHDT and YYEEEE. The CDR3 contains 11 residues. In nucleotides, the CDR3 is TGTGCCAGCAGCTTCAGGGTCGAGCAGTACGTC. As protein: CASSFRVEQYV.

This clonotype was found many times. The V and J genes are TRBV6-2 or TRBV6-3 and TRBJ1-5, with TRBD1 identical over 11 bases. From germline, CDR1 is MNHEY and CDR2 SVGEGT. V was clipped by 4 bases and J by 4 bases; unmatched bases: 9. The CDR3 sequence is 17 residues long. The CDR3 DNA reads TGTGCCAGCAGTTCCATACGGGACAGGGGGTTTAATCAGCCCCAGCATTTT. This codes for CASSSIRDRGFNQPQHF.

The V gene is TRBV5-1, the J gene TRBJ2-2, with TRBD2 matching over 8 bases. From germline, CDR1 is SGHRS and CDR2 YFSETQ. This CDR3 region has 15 residues. V lost 2 bases, J lost 3 bases, and 3 bases stayed unmatched. Written as DNA, the CDR3 is TGCGCCAGCAGCTTCTCGACTAGCGACACCGGGGAGCTGTTTTTT. It yields the protein CASSFSTSDTGELFF.

In this sample, this clonotype turned up many times. V is TRBV6-5 and J is TRBJ1-1; D remains ambiguous. Germline V gene sequence: CDR1 MNHEY, CDR2 SVGAGI. V lost 4 bases to trimming and J lost 2 bases, with 11 bases between them. There are 14 residues in the CDR3. The CDR3 spells CASSSGQVNTEAFF. The CDR3 coding sequence is TGTGCCAGCAGTTCCGGGCAGGTTAACACTGAAGCTTTCTTT.

This clonotype was picked up a small number of times. The chain has TRBV6-5 and TRBJ1-1, with TRBD1 as a possible D gene (6 bases). Germline V gene data show CDR1 as MNHEY and CDR2 as SVGAGI. V lost 0 bases to trimming and J lost 1 base, with 12 bases between them. CDR3 length: 16 residues. CDR3 amino acids: CASSYSMGRGNTEAFF. The CDR3 bases are TGTGCCAGCAGTTACTCAATGGGCAGGGGGAACACTGAAGCTTTCTTT.

This clonotype was seen at least ten times. The rearrangement joins TRBV5-1 to TRBJ2-1; perhaps TRBD1 as D (5 bases). The V end was cut by 2 bases, the J end by 4 bases, with 13 bases between. CDR1 and CDR2 (germline): SGHRS, YFSETQ. This CDR3 contains 15 residues. This chain's CDR3 is CASSFSQGTYNEQFF. CDR3 sequence (DNA): TGCGCCAGCAGCTTTTCCCAGGGAACGTACAATGAGCAGTTCTTC. Full variable domain (remainder filled in from reference TRBV5-1 and TRBJ2-1): KAGVTQTPRYLIKTRGQQVTLSCSPISGHRSVSWYQQTPGQGLQFLFEYFSETQRNKGNFPGRFSGRQFSNSRSEMNVSTLELGDSALYLCASSFSQGTYNEQFFGPGTRLTVL.

CDR3 sequence reads: CATVGGPNEKLFF. The CDR3 bases are TGTGCCACTGTGGGCGGCCCTAATGAAAAACTGTTTTTT. The V gene is TRBV10-3, the J gene TRBJ1-4, with D hard to call. The V end lost 10 bases, the J end lost 3 bases, and 12 bases lay between the germline ends. CDR3 length: 13 amino acids. CDR1 and CDR2 (germline): ENHRY, SYGVKD.

There are many counts of this clonotype. The V gene is TRBV10-3, the J gene TRBJ2-2; D not resolved. This CDR3 spans 16 amino acids. Trimming stripped 0 bases from V and 4 bases from J, with 12 bases between. CDR1 and CDR2 from the germline V gene are ENHRY and SYGVKD. CDR3 sequence reads: CAISESTSASTGELFF. The CDR3 nucleotides read TGTGCCATCAGTGAGTCGACGTCCGCGAGCACCGGGGAGCTGTTTTTT.

V and J are TRBV20-1 and TRBJ2-5; D could derive from TRBD1 or TRBD2 (5 bases each). Germline V gives CDR1 DFQATT, CDR2 SNEGSKA (reference sequence). V lost 0 bases and J lost 0, with 11 bases in between. This CDR3 has 15 amino acids. CDR3 sequence reads: CSARDGTLYQETQYF. The DNA for the CDR3 is TGCAGTGCTAGAGACGGGACGCTGTACCAAGAGACCCAGTACTTC.

The rearrangement joins TRBV25-1 to TRBJ1-5, with no clear D. The CDR3 spans 14 residues. CDR1 is MGHDK and CDR2 is SYGVNS in the germline V gene. The V gene lost 1 base and the J gene lost 8 bases, with 12 bases spanning the gap. The CDR3 DNA follows: TGTGCCAGCAGTGAATCCTCGGCCGAGGAGCCCCAGCATTTT. Protein: CASSESSAEEPQHF.

This clonotype has more than one count but fewer than ten. The chain links TRBV6-1 to TRBJ2-4, with 8 bases identical to TRBD1. Germline lookup yields CDR1 MNHNS and CDR2 SASEGT. V shed 7 bases and J 6 bases; nucleotides not matched to a gene: 17. CDR3 length equals 17 residues. The CDR3 region is CASIPPAGTGGRNIQYF. Here the CDR3 DNA reads TGTGCCAGCATCCCACCTGCCGGGACAGGAGGTAGAAACATTCAGTACTTC.

The V call is TRBV20-1, the J call TRBJ2-1; 9 positions agree with TRBD2. This CDR3 region has 17 residues. Germline V lookup: CDR1 DFQATT, CDR2 SNEGSKA (reference sequence). V dropped 1 base and J dropped 0; count of bases not matched to a gene: 7. The CDR3 spells CSARVASGTGSYNEQFF. The CDR3 DNA reads TGCAGTGCTAGAGTAGCTAGCGGGACGGGCTCCTACAATGAGCAGTTCTTC.

This clonotype was counted a few times. This chain uses TRBV28 with TRBJ1-2; TRBD1 agrees at 7 bases. CDR1 MDHEN and CDR2 SYDVKM come from the germline V gene. The CDR3 covers 13 residues. The J segment lost 4 bases and the V segment lost 5 bases, leaving 4 bases of the junction unmatched. This chain's CDR3 is CASSTAGGYGYTF. The CDR3, as DNA: TGTGCCAGCAGTACCGCAGGGGGCTATGGCTACACCTTC.

The J gene is TRBJ2-7, the V gene TRBV27; TRBD1 matches at 9 bases. CDR1 and CDR2 from the germline V gene are MNHEY and SMNVEV (reference sequence). This CDR3 is built from 14 residues. The junction had 5 bases not matched to a gene; V was cut back by 5 bases and J by 3 bases. The CDR3 DNA sequence: TGTGCCAGCAGTCTGACAGGGGGGCACTACGAGCAGTACGTC. It codes for CASSLTGGHYEQYV.

The gene calls are TRBV20-1 and TRBJ2-7, with D possibly called TRBD1 or TRBD2 (6 bases each). CDR1 is DFQATT, CDR2 SNEGSKA, per germline (reference sequence). V lost 0 bases to trimming and J lost 1 base, with 16 bases between them. The CDR3 contains 16 residues. CDR3 protein: CSAREAGLGQSYEQYV. The CDR3 coding sequence is TGCAGTGCTAGAGAGGCGGGGCTGGGACAATCCTACGAGCAGTACGTC.

This clonotype was seen ten or more times. The chain employs TRBV5-1 and TRBJ2-5; no clear D gene. Between the trimmed V and J ends, which lost 4 bases and 3 bases, there was a span of 4 bases. Germline CDR1 and CDR2: SGHRS and YFSETQ. CDR3 size: 11 residues. CDR3 sequence reads: CASSREETQYF. In nucleotides, the CDR3 is TGCGCCAGCAGCCGAGAAGAGACCCAGTACTTC.

This clonotype was counted only a few times. The chain joins TRBV6-5 to TRBJ2-3; D remains ambiguous. The CDR3 loop spans 15 amino acids. V gave up 4 bases and J gave up 0 bases, with 11 bases separating them. CDR1 and CDR2 from the germline V gene are MNHEY and SVGAGI. Here the CDR3 reads CASSLQFASTDTQYF. CDR3 nucleotide sequence: TGTGCCAGCAGTTTACAGTTCGCTAGCACAGATACGCAGTATTTT.

Only one count was recorded for this clonotype. The chain has TRBV12-3 or TRBV12-4 and TRBJ1-2; no clear D gene. The CDR3 has 14 amino acids. Deletions cut 2 bases from V and 2 bases from J, with 9 bases between. Here the CDR3 DNA reads TGTGCCAGCAGTTTAATAAGCGGGAACTATGGCTACACCTTC. Its protein product is CASSLISGNYGYTF.

This clonotype was detected only a few times. The chain joins TRBV12-3 or TRBV12-4 to TRBJ1-4; unclear D gene. This CDR3 comprises 18 residues. Trimming removed 3 bases at V and 0 bases at J, with 17 bases between. The CDR3 here is CASSFIMGRFSTNEKLFF. CDR3 nucleotides: TGTGCCAGCAGTTTCATAATGGGTCGATTTTCAACTAATGAAAAACTGTTTTTT.

For this clonotype: The junction does not match germline at one end; this may be a read error. The rearrangement joins TRBV3-1 to TRBJ1-6, with a possible D match to TRBD1 (6 bases). Germline loops: CDR1 LGHDT, CDR2 YNNKEL (reference sequence). The CDR3 totals 15 residues. CDR3 nucleotide sequence: TGTACCAGCAGCCCACAGGGCCTAGAGAATTCACCCCTCCACTTT. Its protein is CTSSPQGLENSPLHF.

In this sample, this clonotype turned up many times. The chain employs TRBV7-3 and TRBJ2-1, with 7 positions matching TRBD2. With 2 bases clipped from V and 8 bases from J, the junction kept 9 bases outside the gene matches. This CDR3 is 15 amino acids long. Germline values: CDR1 SGHTA, CDR2 FQGTGA. CDR3 nucleotides: TGTGCCAGCAGCTTACAGTCTAGCGGATTTCATGAGCAGTTCTTC. Its translation is CASSLQSSGFHEQFF. Full variable domain (remainder filled in from reference TRBV7-3 and TRBJ2-1): GAGVSQTPSNKVTEKGKYVELRCDPISGHTALYWYRQSLGQGPEFLIYFQGTGAADDSGLPNDRFFAVRPEGSVSTLKIQRTERGDSAVYLCASSLQSSGFHEQFFGPGTRLTVL.

This chain links TRBV11-2 with TRBJ2-7; D ambiguous. The ends were cut back, 6 bases at V and 7 bases at J, with 13 bases in the middle. This CDR3 contains 12 residues. CDR1 and CDR2 (germline): SGHAT, FQNNGV. CDR3 loop: CASSEVRNEQYV. In DNA form, the CDR3 reads TGTGCCAGCAGTGAAGTGAGGAATGAGCAGTACGTC.

The CDR3 nucleotides are TGTGCCAGCAGCCAAGCGTCCCTAGCGGGGTCCGGGGAGCTGTTTTTT. It is translated as CASSQASLAGSGELFF. The chain recombines TRBV3-1 with TRBJ2-2, with 9 bases aligning to TRBD2. The CDR3 is 16 amino acids. Germline CDR1 is LGHDT and CDR2 is YNNKEL (reference sequence). J gave up 6 bases and V 1 base, and 6 bases lay outside the gene matches.

This clonotype came up a few times. The gene calls are TRBV12-3 or TRBV12-4 and TRBJ2-6; D is ambiguous. The CDR3 has 14 amino acids. The germline V and J ends were trimmed by 3 bases and 0 bases, with 3 bases remaining between them. Here the CDR3 reads CASSFNSGANVLTF. The CDR3 coding sequence is TGTGCCAGCAGTTTTAACTCTGGGGCCAACGTCCTGACTTTC.